This T cell receptor (beta chain) was documented in a study of T-cell memory formation after mild COVID-19. Study findings and constraints: Clones contracting across day 15 to 85 had a balanced CD4/CD8 profile; later expanding clones leaned CD4+.

Germline lookup yields CDR1 SNHLY and CDR2 FYNNEI. Trimming shortened V by 8 bases and J by 7 bases, and 15 bases separated the two germline ends. There are 12 residues in the CDR3. From 5'RACE with constant-segment primers came TCR alpha and TCR beta cDNA libraries that carried sample barcodes and UMIs. TCRdb re-analysed the 5' RACE reads in MiXCR, keeping a single row per CDR3 protein. The sample holds 150,000 to 200,000 distinct CDR3 sequences; over 20% are singletons and the top ten take about 23%. Worth noting for this clonotype: Its specificity is unknown.

This chain links TRBV2 with TRBJ2-7; D may be TRBD1 (6 bases). The specimen was PBMCs or a T cell subset sorted from them (not recorded which). This clonotype was obtained from an adult woman who had mild COVID-19 (a few samples of this study predate the infection). Cell type and time point are not known. The CDR3 loop reads CASRQGRQEQYF. The CDR3 DNA is TGTGCCAGCCGGCAGGGGCGGCAGGAGCAGTACTTC.